This T cell receptor (beta chain) was recovered during a study of T-cell reconstitution after alpha-beta-depleted transplantation in children. Preparing the TCRbeta library involved the use of unique molecular identifiers. TCRdb independently ran MiXCR on the PCR reads; one entry per CDR3 protein. Of around 380,000 distinct CDR3 sequences listed, about 11% were seen once; the top ten hold roughly 5.5%. Germline-derived CDR1 and CDR2 are SGHTA and FQGNSA. The V end was cut by 0 bases, the J end by 5 bases, with 11 bases between. The CDR3 has 14 amino acids. The origin of this receptor is a human donor who donated a stem cell graft to a child with acute myeloid leukemia. Sequenced here: PBMCs from the stem cell graft donor, sampled from the stem cell graft. The chain has TRBV7-2 and TRBJ2-7; D unresolved. The CDR3 is CASSLASKGNEQYF. The CDR3 coding sequence is TGTGCCAGCAGCTTAGCGTCAAAGGGTAACGAGCAGTACTTC.